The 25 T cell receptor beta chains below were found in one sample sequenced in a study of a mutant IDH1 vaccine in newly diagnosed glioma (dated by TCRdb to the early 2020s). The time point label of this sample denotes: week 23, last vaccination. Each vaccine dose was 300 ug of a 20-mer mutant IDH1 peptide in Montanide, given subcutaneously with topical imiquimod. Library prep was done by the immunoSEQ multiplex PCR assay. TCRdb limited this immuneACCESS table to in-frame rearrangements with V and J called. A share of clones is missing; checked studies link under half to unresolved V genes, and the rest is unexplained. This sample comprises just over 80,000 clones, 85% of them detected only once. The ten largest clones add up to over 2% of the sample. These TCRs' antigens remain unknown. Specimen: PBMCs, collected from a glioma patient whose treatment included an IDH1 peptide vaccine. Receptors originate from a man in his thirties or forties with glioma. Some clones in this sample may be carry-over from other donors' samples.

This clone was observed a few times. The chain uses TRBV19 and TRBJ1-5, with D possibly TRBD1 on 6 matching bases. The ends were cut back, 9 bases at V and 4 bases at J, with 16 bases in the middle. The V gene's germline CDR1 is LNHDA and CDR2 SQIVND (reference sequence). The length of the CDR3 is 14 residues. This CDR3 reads CASGWGHRNQPQHF. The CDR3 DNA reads TGTGCCAGCGGGTGGGGGCATAGAAATCAGCCCCAGCATTTT. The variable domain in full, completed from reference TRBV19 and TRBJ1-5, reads DGGITQSPKYLFRKEGQNVTLSCEQNLNHDAMYWYRQDPGQGLRLIYYSQIVNDFQKGDIAEGYSVSREKKESFPLTVTSAQKNPTAFYLCASGWGHRNQPQHFGDGTRLSIL.

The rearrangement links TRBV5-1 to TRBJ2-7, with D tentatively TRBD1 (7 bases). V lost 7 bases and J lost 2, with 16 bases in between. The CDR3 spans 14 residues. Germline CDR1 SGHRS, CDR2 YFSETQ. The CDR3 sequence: CASAGGTATYEQYF. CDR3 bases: TGCGCCAGCGCTGGCGGGACAGCAACCTACGAGCAGTACTTC.

The CDR3 region has the DNA TGTGCCAGCTCACTCACGCTGGGACAGGGGCCCAATGAGCAGTTCTTC. Translating gives CASSLTLGQGPNEQFF. The chain has TRBV18 and TRBJ2-1; 10 nucleotides line up with TRBD1. The CDR3 length is 16 residues. The germline CDR1 and CDR2 sequences are KGHSH and LQKENI. Trimming cost V 4 bases and J 6 bases; bases outside gene matches: 9.

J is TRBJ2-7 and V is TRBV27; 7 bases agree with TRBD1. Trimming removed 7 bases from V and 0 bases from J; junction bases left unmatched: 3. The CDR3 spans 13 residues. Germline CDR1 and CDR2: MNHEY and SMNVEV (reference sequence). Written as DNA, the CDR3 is TGTGCCAGCACCGGGACAGACTCCTACGAGCAGTACTTC. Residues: CASTGTDSYEQYF.

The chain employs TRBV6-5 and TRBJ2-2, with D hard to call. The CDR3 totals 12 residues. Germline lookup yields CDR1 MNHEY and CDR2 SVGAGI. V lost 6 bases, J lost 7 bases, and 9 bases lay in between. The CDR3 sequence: CASRASIGELFF. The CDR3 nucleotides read TGTGCCAGCAGGGCTAGTATCGGGGAGCTGTTTTTT.

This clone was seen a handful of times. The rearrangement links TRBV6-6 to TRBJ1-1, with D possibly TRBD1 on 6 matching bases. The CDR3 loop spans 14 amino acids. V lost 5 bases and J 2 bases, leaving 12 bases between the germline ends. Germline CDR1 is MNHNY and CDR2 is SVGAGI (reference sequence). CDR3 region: CASSRDKQNTEAFF. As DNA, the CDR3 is TGTGCCAGCAGTAGGGACAAACAAAACACTGAAGCTTTCTTT.

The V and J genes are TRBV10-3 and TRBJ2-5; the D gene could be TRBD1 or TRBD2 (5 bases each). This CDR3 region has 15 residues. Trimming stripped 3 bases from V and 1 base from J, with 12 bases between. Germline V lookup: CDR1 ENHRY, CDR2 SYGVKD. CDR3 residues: CAISDPVGTQETQYF. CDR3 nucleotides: TGTGCCATCAGTGACCCCGTTGGGACCCAAGAGACCCAGTACTTC.

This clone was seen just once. The CDR3 sequence is CASRYRAGATYEQYF. The CDR3 DNA follows: TGTGCCAGCAGGTACAGAGCGGGGGCTACCTACGAGCAGTACTTC. The chain uses TRBV6-6 and TRBJ2-7; 8 bases agree with TRBD2. The CDR3 has 15 amino acids. Germline assignment: CDR1 MNHNY and CDR2 SVGAGI (reference sequence). The junction had 9 bases not matched to a gene; V was cut back by 6 bases and J by 2 bases.

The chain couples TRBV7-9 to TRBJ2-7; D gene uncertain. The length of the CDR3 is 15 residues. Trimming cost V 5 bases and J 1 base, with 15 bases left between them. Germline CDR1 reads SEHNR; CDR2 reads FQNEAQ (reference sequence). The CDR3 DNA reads TGTGCCAGCAGCCCCCCTGGACCATTATCCTACGAGCAGTACTTC. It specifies CASSPPGPLSYEQYF.

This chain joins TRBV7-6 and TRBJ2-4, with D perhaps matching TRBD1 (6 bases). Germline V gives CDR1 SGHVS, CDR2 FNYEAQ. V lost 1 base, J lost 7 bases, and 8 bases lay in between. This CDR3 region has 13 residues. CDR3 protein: CASSLVRGNIQYF. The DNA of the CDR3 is TGTGCCAGCAGCTTAGTCAGGGGTAACATTCAGTACTTC.

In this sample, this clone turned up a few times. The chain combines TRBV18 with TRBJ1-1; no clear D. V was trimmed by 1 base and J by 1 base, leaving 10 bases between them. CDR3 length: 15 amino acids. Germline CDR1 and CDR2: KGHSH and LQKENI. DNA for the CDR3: TGTGCCAGCTCACCACAGGGTCCGTGGAACACTGAAGCTTTCTTT. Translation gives CASSPQGPWNTEAFF.

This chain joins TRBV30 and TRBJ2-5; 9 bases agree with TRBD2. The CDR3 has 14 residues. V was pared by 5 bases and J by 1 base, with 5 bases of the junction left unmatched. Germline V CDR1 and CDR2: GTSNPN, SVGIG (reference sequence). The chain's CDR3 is CAWRPSGTQETQYF. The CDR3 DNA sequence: TGTGCCTGGCGCCCTAGCGGGACCCAAGAGACCCAGTACTTC.

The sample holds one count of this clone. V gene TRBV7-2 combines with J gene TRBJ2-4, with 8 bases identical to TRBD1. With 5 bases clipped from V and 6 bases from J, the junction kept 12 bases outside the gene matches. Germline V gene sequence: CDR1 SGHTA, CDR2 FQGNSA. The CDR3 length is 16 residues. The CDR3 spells CASSPRTGFGGNIQYF. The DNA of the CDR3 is TGTGCCAGCAGCCCCCGGACAGGGTTTGGGGGAAACATTCAGTACTTC.

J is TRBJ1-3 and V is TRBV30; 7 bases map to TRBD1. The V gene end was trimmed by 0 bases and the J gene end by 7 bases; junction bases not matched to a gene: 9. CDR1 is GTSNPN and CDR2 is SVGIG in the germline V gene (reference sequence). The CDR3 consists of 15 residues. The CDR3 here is CAWSVGGTLGNTIYF. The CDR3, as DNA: TGTGCCTGGAGTGTAGGGGGCACCCTAGGGAACACCATATATTTT.

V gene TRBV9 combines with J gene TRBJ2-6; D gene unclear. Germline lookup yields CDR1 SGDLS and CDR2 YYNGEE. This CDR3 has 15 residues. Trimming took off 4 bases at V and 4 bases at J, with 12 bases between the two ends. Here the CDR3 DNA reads TGTGCCAGCAGCCTACCGGAAGCGGGGGCCAACGTCCTGACTTTC. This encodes CASSLPEAGANVLTF.

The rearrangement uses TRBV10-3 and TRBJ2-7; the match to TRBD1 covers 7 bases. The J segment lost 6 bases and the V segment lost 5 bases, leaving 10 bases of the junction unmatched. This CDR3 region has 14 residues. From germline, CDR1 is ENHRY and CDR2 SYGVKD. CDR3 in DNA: TGTGCCATCAGTCAACAGGGGTATCGTAGCGAGCAGTACTTC. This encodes CAISQQGYRSEQYF.

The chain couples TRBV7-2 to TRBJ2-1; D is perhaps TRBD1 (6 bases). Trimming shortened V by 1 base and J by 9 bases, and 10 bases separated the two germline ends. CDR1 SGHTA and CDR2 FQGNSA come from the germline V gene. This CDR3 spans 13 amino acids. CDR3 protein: CASSLDSGVEQFF. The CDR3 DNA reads TGTGCCAGCAGCTTAGATTCAGGGGTTGAGCAGTTCTTC.

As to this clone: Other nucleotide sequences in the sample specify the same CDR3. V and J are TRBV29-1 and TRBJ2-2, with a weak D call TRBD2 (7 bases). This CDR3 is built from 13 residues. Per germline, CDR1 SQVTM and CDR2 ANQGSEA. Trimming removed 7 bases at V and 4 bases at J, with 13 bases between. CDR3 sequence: CSGGGMGTGELFF. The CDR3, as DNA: TGCAGCGGGGGGGGCATGGGCACCGGGGAGCTGTTTTTT.

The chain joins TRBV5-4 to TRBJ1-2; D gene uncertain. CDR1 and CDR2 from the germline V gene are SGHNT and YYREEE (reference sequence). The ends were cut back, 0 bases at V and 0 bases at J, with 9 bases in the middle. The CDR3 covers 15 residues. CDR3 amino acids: CASSLGLETNYGYTF. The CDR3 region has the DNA TGTGCCAGCAGCTTGGGGCTAGAGACTAACTATGGCTACACCTTC. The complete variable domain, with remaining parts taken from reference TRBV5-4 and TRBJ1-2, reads ETGVTQSPTHLIKTRGQQVTLRCSSQSGHNTVSWYQQALGQGPQFIFQYYREEENGRGNFPPRFSGLQFPNYSSELNVNALELDDSALYLCASSLGLETNYGYTFGSGTRLTVV.

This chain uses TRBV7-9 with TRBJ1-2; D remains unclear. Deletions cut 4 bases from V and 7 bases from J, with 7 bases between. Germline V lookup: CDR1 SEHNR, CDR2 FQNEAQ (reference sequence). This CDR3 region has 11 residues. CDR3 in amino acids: CASSSDPGYTF. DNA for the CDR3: TGTGCCAGCAGCTCGGACCCTGGCTACACCTTC.

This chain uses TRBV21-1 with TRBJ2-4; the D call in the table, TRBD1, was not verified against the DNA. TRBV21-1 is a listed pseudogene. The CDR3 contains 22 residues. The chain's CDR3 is CASSKALIIRGSWGQAKNIQYF. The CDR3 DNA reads TGTGCCAGCAGCAAAGCGCTAATAATACGGGGATCTTGGGGGCAAGCCAAAAACATTCAGTACTTC.

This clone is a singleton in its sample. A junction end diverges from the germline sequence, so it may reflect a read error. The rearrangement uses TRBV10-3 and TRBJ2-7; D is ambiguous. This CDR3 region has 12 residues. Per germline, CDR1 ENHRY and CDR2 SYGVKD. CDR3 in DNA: TGTGCCATCAGTGAGTCAGGCCGACCATCCGACTTC. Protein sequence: CAISESGRPSDF.

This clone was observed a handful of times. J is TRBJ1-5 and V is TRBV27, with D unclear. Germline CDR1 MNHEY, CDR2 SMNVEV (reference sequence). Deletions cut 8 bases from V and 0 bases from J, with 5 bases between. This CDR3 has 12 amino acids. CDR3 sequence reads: CASRHSNQPQHF. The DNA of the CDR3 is TGTGCCAGCCGTCATAGCAATCAGCCCCAGCATTTT.

CDR3 bases: TGTGCCAGCAGATCTACCCGGGACAGGAATGAAAAACTGTTTTTT. It encodes CASRSTRDRNEKLFF. The chain uses TRBV2 and TRBJ1-4; TRBD1 matches at 8 bases. Unmatched junction bases numbered 8, after V lost 6 bases and J lost 5 bases. The CDR3 totals 15 residues. Germline values: CDR1 SNHLY, CDR2 FYNNEI.

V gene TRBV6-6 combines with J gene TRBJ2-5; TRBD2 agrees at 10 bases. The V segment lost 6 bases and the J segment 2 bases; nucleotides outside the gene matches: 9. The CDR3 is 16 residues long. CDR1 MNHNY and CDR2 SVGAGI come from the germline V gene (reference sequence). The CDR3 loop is CASSKGTSAWQETQYF. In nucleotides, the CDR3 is TGTGCCAGCAGCAAAGGGACTAGCGCCTGGCAAGAGACCCAGTACTTC.